This T cell receptor (beta chain) originates from a study of blood T cell repertoires in COVID-19. Clones were sequenced by immunoSEQ multiplex PCR, and TCRdb holds only the in-frame ones, with some missing. The sample records about 73,000 clones, more than 70% being singletons. The CDR3 runs 15 residues. The germline V gene encodes CDR1 MDHEN and CDR2 SYDVKM. Between the trimmed V and J ends, which lost 2 bases and 2 bases, there was a span of 13 bases. The chain carries TRBV28 and TRBJ2-7, with a tentative D call TRBD1 (5 bases). The source is a man aged 70 or older with COVID-19, enrolled during active disease. The sample comprised peripheral blood. The CDR3 spells CASSLPLTATYEQYF. In nucleotides, the CDR3 is TGTGCCAGCAGTTTACCCCTGACAGCCACCTACGAGCAGTACTTC. Full variable domain (missing parts from reference TRBV28 and TRBJ2-7): DVKVTQSSRYLVKRTGEKVFLECVQDMDHENMFWYRQDPGLGLRLIYFSYDVKMKEKGDIPEGYSVSREKKERFSLILESASTNQTSMYLCASSLPLTATYEQYFGPGTRLTVT.